One sample yielded the 9 T cell receptor beta chains listed below, sequenced in a study of blood T cell repertoires in COVID-19. Repertoires were generated with immunoSEQ multiplex PCR, while TCRdb's copy carries only in-frame clones and drops some. In the table there are around 260,000 clones, more than 85% of which are singletons. The sequencing input was peripheral blood. All receptors come from a person under 30 with COVID-19, enrolled during active disease.

The chain carries TRBV10-1 and TRBJ2-1; 10 nucleotides line up with TRBD1. This CDR3 has 16 residues. The germline gives CDR1 WNHNN, CDR2 SYGVQD (reference sequence). V lost 0 bases, J lost 7 bases, and 6 bases stayed unmatched. CDR3 in amino acids: CASSESGQGPRNEQFF. In nucleotides, the CDR3 is TGCGCCAGCAGTGAGTCGGGACAGGGGCCGAGGAATGAGCAGTTCTTC.

V gene TRBV19 combines with J gene TRBJ2-3, with a tentative D call TRBD2 (5 bases). The CDR3 is 13 residues long. Trimming shortened V by 8 bases and J by 3 bases, and 12 bases separated the two germline ends. Per the germline V gene, CDR1 is LNHDA and CDR2 is SQIVND (reference sequence). Written as DNA, the CDR3 is TGTGCCAGTGGGTTGGACTCTACAGATACGCAGTATTTT. Translation gives CASGLDSTDTQYF.

This sequence joins TRBV2 and TRBJ1-2; D unresolved. Trimming shortened V by 5 bases and J by 2 bases, and 12 bases separated the two germline ends. The CDR3 length is 14 residues. Per the germline V gene, CDR1 is SNHLY and CDR2 is FYNNEI. The CDR3 DNA sequence: TGTGCCAGCAGTCCCCGGAGGGCCAACTATGGCTACACCTTC. Residues: CASSPRRANYGYTF.

V usage is TRBV28 and J usage is TRBJ2-7; TRBD2 matches 12 bases. The CDR3 loop spans 16 amino acids. V lost 5 bases and J lost 2; bases outside the gene matches: 7. Germline CDR1 MDHEN, CDR2 SYDVKM. DNA of the CDR3: TGTGCCAGCAGTAATCTGGGACTAGCGGGCGCCTACGAGCAGTACTTC. Its translation: CASSNLGLAGAYEQYF.

V gene TRBV5-1 combines with J gene TRBJ1-4; D not certain. V was shortened by 4 bases and J by 8 bases, with 18 bases between the two germline ends. The CDR3 runs 15 residues. Germline CDR1 SGHRS, CDR2 YFSETQ. CDR3 loop: CASSNEAEPGEKLFF. CDR3 coding DNA: TGCGCCAGCAGCAACGAGGCGGAGCCCGGGGAAAAACTGTTTTTT.

This chain uses TRBV29-1 with TRBJ2-1, with D perhaps matching TRBD1 (5 bases). Looked up from germline, CDR1 is SQVTM and CDR2 is ANQGSEA. This CDR3 comprises 14 residues. The V gene lost 7 bases and the J gene lost 0 bases, with 13 bases spanning the gap. CDR3 loop: CSEVGASSYNEQFF. CDR3 bases: TGCAGCGAGGTAGGGGCTAGCTCCTACAATGAGCAGTTCTTC.

The gene calls are TRBV27 and TRBJ1-1, with D unclear. Looked up from germline, CDR1 is MNHEY and CDR2 is SMNVEV (reference sequence). The CDR3 loop spans 15 amino acids. Trimming cost V 0 bases and J 1 base, with 9 bases left between them. The CDR3 region has the DNA TGTGCCAGCAGTTTATCGGTACTGCCGAACACTGAAGCTTTCTTT. This gives the protein CASSLSVLPNTEAFF.

The chain is built from TRBV19 and TRBJ1-5; the D is unclear. Trimming cost V 4 bases and J 1 base, with 5 bases left between them. Germline CDR1 and CDR2: LNHDA and SQIVND (reference sequence). The CDR3 runs to 13 residues. In DNA form, the CDR3 reads TGTGCCAGTAGTAAAACAAGCAATCAGCCCCAGCATTTT. Translation gives CASSKTSNQPQHF.

The V call is TRBV29-1, the J call TRBJ2-7; a possible D gene is TRBD1 (6 bases). This CDR3 is built from 13 residues. Germline V CDR1 and CDR2: SQVTM, ANQGSEA. Trimming cost V 7 bases and J 2 bases, with 15 bases left between them. The CDR3 region is CSAFGTQAYEQYF. For the CDR3, the DNA is TGCAGCGCTTTCGGGACACAAGCCTACGAGCAGTACTTC.